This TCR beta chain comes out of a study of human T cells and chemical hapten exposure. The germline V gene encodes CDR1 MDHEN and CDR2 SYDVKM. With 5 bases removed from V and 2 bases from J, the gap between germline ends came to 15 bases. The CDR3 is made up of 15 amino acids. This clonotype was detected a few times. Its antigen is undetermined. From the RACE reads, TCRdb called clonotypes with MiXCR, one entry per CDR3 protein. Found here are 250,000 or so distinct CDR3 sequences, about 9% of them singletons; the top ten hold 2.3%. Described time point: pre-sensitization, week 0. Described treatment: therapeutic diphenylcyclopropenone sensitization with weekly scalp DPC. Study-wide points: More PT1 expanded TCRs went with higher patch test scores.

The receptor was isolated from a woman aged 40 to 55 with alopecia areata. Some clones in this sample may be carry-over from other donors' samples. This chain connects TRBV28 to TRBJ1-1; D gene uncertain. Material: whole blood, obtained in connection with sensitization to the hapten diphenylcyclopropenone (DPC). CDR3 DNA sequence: TGTGCCAGCAGTACAACGCGGACGGGAAACACTGAAGCTTTCTTT. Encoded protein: CASSTTRTGNTEAFF.